The 2 T cell receptor beta chains below were found in one sample sequenced in a study of blood T cell repertoires in COVID-19. Sequencing was performed with immunoSEQ multiplex PCR; in TCRdb, only in-frame clones are kept and a portion is missing. The repertoire holds under 200,000 clones, with 85% to 90% as singletons. The specimen was peripheral blood. The receptors stem from a man between 60 and 75 years old with COVID-19, enrolled during active disease.

The gene calls are TRBV5-1 and TRBJ1-1; D perhaps matches TRBD1 (5 bases). Germline V gene lookup returns CDR1 SGHRS and CDR2 YFSETQ. Trimming removed 0 bases at V and 0 bases at J, with 12 bases between. The CDR3 loop spans 16 amino acids. The CDR3 coding sequence is TGCGCCAGCAGCTTGGGCCCACAGGTTGTGAACACTGAAGCTTTCTTT. Translated: CASSLGPQVVNTEAFF.

The chain couples TRBV30 to TRBJ2-1, with 9 nucleotides matching TRBD2. This CDR3 is built from 16 residues. In germline, CDR1 is GTSNPN, CDR2 SVGIG (reference sequence). Trimming took 3 bases from V and 7 from J; bases not matched to a gene: 13. CDR3: CAWSRTGSGRLNEQFF. In nucleotides, the CDR3 is TGTGCCTGGAGCCGAACGGGGAGCGGGAGGCTGAATGAGCAGTTCTTC.